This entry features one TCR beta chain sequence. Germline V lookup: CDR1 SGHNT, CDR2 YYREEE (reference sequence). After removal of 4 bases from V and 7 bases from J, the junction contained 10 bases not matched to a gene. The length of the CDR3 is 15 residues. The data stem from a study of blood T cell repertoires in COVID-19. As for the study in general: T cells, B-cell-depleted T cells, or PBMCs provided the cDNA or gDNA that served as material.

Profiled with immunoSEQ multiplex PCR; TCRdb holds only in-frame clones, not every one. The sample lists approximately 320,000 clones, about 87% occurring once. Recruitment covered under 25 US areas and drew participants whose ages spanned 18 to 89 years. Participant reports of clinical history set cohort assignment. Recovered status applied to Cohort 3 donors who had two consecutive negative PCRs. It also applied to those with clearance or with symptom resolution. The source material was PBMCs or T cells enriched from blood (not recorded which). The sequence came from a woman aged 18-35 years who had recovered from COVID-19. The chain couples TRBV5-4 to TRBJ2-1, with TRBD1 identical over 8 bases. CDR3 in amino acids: CASSGVAGGNNEQFF. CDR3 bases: TGTGCCAGCAGCGGGGTGGCAGGGGGCAATAATGAGCAGTTCTTC. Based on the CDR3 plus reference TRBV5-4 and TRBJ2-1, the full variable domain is ETGVTQSPTHLIKTRGQQVTLRCSSQSGHNTVSWYQQALGQGPQFIFQYYREEENGRGNFPPRFSGLQFPNYSSELNVNALELDDSALYLCASSGVAGGNNEQFFGPGTRLTVL.